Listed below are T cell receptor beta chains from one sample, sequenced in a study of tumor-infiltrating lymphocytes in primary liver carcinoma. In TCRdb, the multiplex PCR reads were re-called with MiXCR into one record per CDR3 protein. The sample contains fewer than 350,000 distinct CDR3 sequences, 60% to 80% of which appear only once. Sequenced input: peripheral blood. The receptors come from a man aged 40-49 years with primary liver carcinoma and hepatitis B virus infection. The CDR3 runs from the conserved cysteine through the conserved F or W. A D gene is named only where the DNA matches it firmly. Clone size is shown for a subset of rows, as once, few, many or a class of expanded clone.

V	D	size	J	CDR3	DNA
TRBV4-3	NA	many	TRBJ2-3	CASSQDSATDTQYF	TGCGCCAGCAGCCAGGACTCTGCAACAGATACGCAGTATTTT
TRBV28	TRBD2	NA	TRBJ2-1	CASRPLRLAGGPYNEQFF	TGTGCCAGCAGACCCCTCAGACTAGCGGGAGGGCCCTACAATGAGCAGTTCTTC
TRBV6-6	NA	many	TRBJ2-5	CASRSGSKKETQYF	TGTGCCAGCAGGTCCGGGAGTAAGAAAGAGACCCAGTACTTC
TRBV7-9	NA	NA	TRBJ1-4	CASSPDGATNEKLFF	TGTGCCAGCAGTCCGGACGGAGCAACTAATGAAAAACTGTTTTTT
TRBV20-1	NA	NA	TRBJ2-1	CSASGLQDYNEQFF	TGCAGTGCTAGCGGTCTGCAGGACTACAATGAGCAGTTCTTC
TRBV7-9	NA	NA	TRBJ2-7	CVSGRSAAGPEQSF	TGTGTCAGCGGCAGATCCGCGGCAGGGCCCGAGCAGTCCTTC
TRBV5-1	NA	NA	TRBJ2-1	CASRSTFF	TGCGCCAGCAGAAGTACGTTCTTC
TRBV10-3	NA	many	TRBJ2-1	CAISVSGEQFF	TGTGCCATCAGTGTGAGCGGAGAGCAGTTCTTC
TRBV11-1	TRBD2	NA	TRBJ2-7	CAGSLLGREVAYEQYF	TGTGCCGGCAGCTTATTGGGGCGGGAGGTGGCCTACGAGCAGTACTTC
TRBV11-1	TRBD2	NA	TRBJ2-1	CTSSSSGTSQINEQFF	TGTACCAGCAGCTCCTCCGGGACTAGCCAGATCAATGAGCAGTTCTTC
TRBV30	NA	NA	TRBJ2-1	CAWSVQVGAYNEQFF	TGTGCCTGGAGTGTACAAGTGGGAGCCTACAATGAGCAGTTCTTC
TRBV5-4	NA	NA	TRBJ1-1	CAISWASRGVETEAFF	TGTGCCATCAGCTGGGCCTCTCGGGGGGTAGAGACTGAAGCTTTCTTT
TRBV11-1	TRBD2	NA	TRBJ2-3	CASRLGLTGGPSTDTQYF	TGTGCCAGCAGGTTGGGTCTAACGGGAGGGCCCAGCACAGATACGCAGTATTTT
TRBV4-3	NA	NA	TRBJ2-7	CASIQGGGEQYF	TGCGCCAGCATCCAGGGAGGGGGAGAACAGTACTTC
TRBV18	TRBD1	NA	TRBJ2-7	CVNSPPIGQGASYEQYF	TGTGTCAACTCACCACCGATTGGACAGGGGGCTTCCTACGAGCAGTACTTC
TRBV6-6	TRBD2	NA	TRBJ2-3	CASRQRTSGRLSTDTQYF	TGTGCCAGCAGGCAGCGGACTAGCGGGAGACTCAGCACAGATACGCAGTATTTT
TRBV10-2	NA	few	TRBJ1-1	CAILATRGTTEAFF	TGCGCCATCTTAGCAACCAGGGGAACGACTGAAGCTTTCTTT
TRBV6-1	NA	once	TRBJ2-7	CASCGRDGYYEQYF	TGTGCCAGCTGTGGACGGGACGGCTACTACGAGCAGTACTTC
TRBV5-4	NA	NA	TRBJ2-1	CTSSTTIGQEQFF	TGTACCAGCAGCACCACCATAGGGCAGGAGCAGTTCTTC
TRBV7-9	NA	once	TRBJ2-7	CATRLRDEQYF	TGTGCCACCCGGCTCCGCGACGAGCAGTACTTC
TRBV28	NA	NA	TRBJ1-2	CASRKATNYGYTF	TGTGCCAGCAGAAAAGCTACTAACTATGGCTACACCTTC
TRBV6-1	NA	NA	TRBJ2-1	CASSEGSGTYNKQFF	TGTGCCAGCAGTGAAGGCAGTGGGACCTACAATAAGCAGTTCTTC
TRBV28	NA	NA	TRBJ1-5	CASSLSARPQHF	TGTGCCAGCAGTTTGTCTGCTCGGCCCCAGCATTTT
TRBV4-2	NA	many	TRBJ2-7	CASTAGPGRTYEQYF	TGTGCCAGCACCGCCGGGCCGGGACGCACCTACGAGCAGTACTTC
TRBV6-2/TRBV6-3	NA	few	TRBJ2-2	CASSYLGVRTGELFF	TGTGCCAGCAGTTACCTGGGAGTTCGCACCGGGGAGCTGTTTTTT
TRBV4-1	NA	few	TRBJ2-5	CASSPPGLGTQYF	TGCGCCAGCAGCCCTCCCGGGCTCGGGACCCAGTACTTC
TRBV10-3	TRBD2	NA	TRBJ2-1	CVISVPGTSGSTNNNEQFF	TGTGTCATCAGTGTTCCCGGGACTAGCGGGAGCACAAACAACAATGAGCAGTTCTTC
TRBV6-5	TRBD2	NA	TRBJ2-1	CASSRTSSGEQFF	TGTGCCAGCAGCCGGACTAGTTCCGGAGAGCAGTTCTTC
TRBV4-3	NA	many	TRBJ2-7	CASSQEWGFNSYEQYF	TGCGCCAGCAGCCAAGAATGGGGATTCAATTCCTACGAGCAGTACTTC
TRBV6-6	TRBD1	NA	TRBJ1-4	CAGSSQGGYEKLFF	TGTGCCGGCAGTTCCCAGGGGGGGTATGAAAAGCTGTTTTTT
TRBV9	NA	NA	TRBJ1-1	CASSVEPGENTEAFF	TGTGCCAGCAGCGTAGAGCCGGGAGAGAACACTGAAGCTTTCTTT
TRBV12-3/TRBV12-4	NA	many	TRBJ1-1	CASSFDSRGGAFF	TGTGCCAGCAGTTTCGATTCGAGGGGAGGCGCTTTCTTT
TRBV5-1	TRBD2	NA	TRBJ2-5	CTSSFGLDGETQYF	TGCACCAGCAGCTTTGGACTAGATGGAGAGACCCAGTACTTC
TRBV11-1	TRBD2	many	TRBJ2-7	CASSLLAGGPEQYF	TGTGCCAGCAGCTTACTAGCGGGAGGCCCCGAGCAGTACTTC
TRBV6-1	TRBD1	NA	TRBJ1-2	CTSSMDRNYGYTF	TGTACCAGCAGTATGGACAGGAACTATGGCTACACCTTC
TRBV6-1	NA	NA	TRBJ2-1	CASSGVDSYNEQFF	TGTGCCAGCAGTGGAGTGGACAGCTACAATGAGCAGTTCTTC
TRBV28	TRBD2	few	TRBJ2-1	CASTTGWEGEQFF	TGTGCCAGTACCACCGGGTGGGAGGGTGAGCAGTTCTTC
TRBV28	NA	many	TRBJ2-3	CASKEGVTDTQYF	TGTGCCAGCAAGGAGGGGGTAACAGATACGCAGTATTTT
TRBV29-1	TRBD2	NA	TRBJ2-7	CCLESGLAGGDEQYF	TGCTGCCTTGAATCGGGCCTAGCGGGAGGGGACGAGCAGTACTTC
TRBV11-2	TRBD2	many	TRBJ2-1	CASSVPSSGGYNEQFF	TGTGCCAGCAGCGTCCCCTCGTCGGGAGGATACAATGAGCAGTTCTTC
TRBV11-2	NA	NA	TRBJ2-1	CASSLLTGPSHNEQFF	TGTGCCAGTAGCTTACTGACAGGACCTTCCCATAATGAGCAGTTCTTC
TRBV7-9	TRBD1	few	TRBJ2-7	CASSYHRRDRVYEQYF	TGTGCCAGCAGCTACCACCGGAGGGACAGGGTTTACGAGCAGTACTTC
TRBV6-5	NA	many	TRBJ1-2	CASSYGRGNYGYTF	TGTGCCAGCAGTTACGGGCGGGGGAACTATGGCTACACCTTC
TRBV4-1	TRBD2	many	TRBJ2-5	CASSQSGLAGTWGETQYF	TGCGCCAGCAGCCAATCAGGACTAGCGGGTACCTGGGGGGAGACCCAGTACTTC
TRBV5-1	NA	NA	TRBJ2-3	CASSPIQYGPDTQYF	TGCGCCAGCAGCCCGATTCAGTATGGCCCAGATACGCAGTATTTT
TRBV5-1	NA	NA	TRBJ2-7	CASSGGRSAYEQYF	TGCGCCAGCAGCGGGGGGCGGTCCGCCTACGAGCAGTACTTC
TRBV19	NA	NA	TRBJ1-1	CASSIKAANTEAFF	TGTGCCAGTAGTATAAAGGCGGCGAACACTGAAGCTTTCTTT
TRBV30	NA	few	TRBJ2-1	CAWRGPGAYNEQFF	TGTGCCTGGAGGGGGCCGGGGGCTTACAATGAGCAGTTCTTC
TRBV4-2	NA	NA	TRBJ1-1	CASSQVVAMNTEAFF	TGTGCCAGCAGCCAAGTTGTCGCCATGAACACTGAAGCTTTCTTT
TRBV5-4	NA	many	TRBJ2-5	CASSHDSYQETQYF	TGTGCCAGCAGCCATGACAGTTACCAAGAGACCCAGTACTTC
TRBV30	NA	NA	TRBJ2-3	CAWRPTTFTDAQYF	TGTGCCTGGAGGCCTACCACCTTCACAGATGCGCAGTATTTT
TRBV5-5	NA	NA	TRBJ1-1	CASSFTSTEAFF	TGTGCCAGCAGCTTTACGAGCACTGAAGCTTTCTTT
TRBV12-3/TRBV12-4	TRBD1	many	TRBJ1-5	CASSKGQPNQPQHF	TGTGCCAGCAGCAAGGGACAGCCCAATCAGCCCCAGCATTTT